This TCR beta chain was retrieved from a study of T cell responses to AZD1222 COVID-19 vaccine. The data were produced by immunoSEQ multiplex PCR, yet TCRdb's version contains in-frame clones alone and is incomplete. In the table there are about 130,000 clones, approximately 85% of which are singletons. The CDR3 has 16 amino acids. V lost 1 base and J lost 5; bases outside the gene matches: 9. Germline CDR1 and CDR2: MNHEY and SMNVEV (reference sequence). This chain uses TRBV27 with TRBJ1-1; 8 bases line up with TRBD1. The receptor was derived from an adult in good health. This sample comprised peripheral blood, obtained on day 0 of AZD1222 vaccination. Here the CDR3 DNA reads TGTGCCAGCAGTTTATTAAGACAGGGGCTGTGGACTGAAGCTTTCTTT. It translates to CASSLLRQGLWTEAFF.